This note documents a single T cell receptor beta chain sequence. What it recognizes is unknown. This record comes from a study of graft-versus-host responses after intestinal transplantation. Whole-study context: After anti-thymocyte globulin induction, recipients took tacrolimus and steroids for around 3 years. Findings and caveats of the study: Investigators detected GvH clones in recipient marrow, with some emerging earlier in ileum or blood. Declining HvG levels early post-transplant were linked to peak circulating GvH clone levels. Graft-versus-host to host-versus-graft clonal ratios in allografts were high in patients with graft-donor T cell macrochimerism.

Produced via immunoSEQ multiplex PCR; TCRdb's table is partial and in-frame only. The table lists about 89,000 clones, under 95% of them singletons, with about 2% in the top ten. This clonotype originated in a human donor who received an intestinal transplant. The source material was unstimulated CD8+ T cells sorted from spleen or lymph node cells, sampled before intestinal transplant.

The CDR3 sequence: CAYQGAYGYTF. As DNA, the CDR3 is TGTGCCTATCAGGGTGCCTATGGCTACACCTTC. This chain connects TRBV30 to TRBJ1-2; D is possibly TRBD1 (5 bases). CDR1 and CDR2 (germline): GTSNPN, SVGIG (reference sequence). CDR3 length: 11 amino acids. Trimming left V 7 bases short and J 4 bases short, with 10 bases between.